This passage covers 9 T cell receptor beta chains from one sample sequenced in a study of CD8 T cells in ankylosing spondylitis. TCRdb called the 5' RACE reads again in MiXCR, with one record for every CDR3 protein. The sample records more than 95,000 distinct CDR3 sequences, over 6.5% being singletons. Sequencing was carried out using blood, either unsorted or a sorted T cell fraction (not recorded which). The receptors here all came from a male donor with ankylosing spondylitis or in good health (not recorded which).

The table lists this clonotype with many counts. The rearrangement links TRBV9 to TRBJ2-2; 8 bases agree with TRBD2. Looked up from germline, CDR1 is SGDLS and CDR2 is YYNGEE. J was trimmed by 2 bases and V by 3 bases; bases with no gene match: 3. The CDR3 has 15 amino acids. CDR3 sequence reads: CASSGSGGNTGELFF. In nucleotides, the CDR3 is TGTGCCAGCAGCGGGAGCGGGGGCAACACCGGGGAGCTGTTTTTT.

This clonotype was seen repeatedly, ten times or more. The chain combines TRBV5-4 with TRBJ2-1, with D uncertain. The CDR3 consists of 15 residues. Germline V gene lookup returns CDR1 SGHNT and CDR2 YYREEE (reference sequence). V shed 0 bases and J shed 7 bases, with 14 bases lying between them. The CDR3: CASSLALASTNEQFF. CDR3 in DNA: TGTGCCAGCAGCTTGGCTCTGGCTAGTACAAATGAGCAGTTCTTC.

This clonotype was seen many times. This sequence joins TRBV12-3 or TRBV12-4 and TRBJ2-1, with D possibly TRBD2 on 5 matching bases. This CDR3 is 14 amino acids long. V was clipped by 2 bases and J by 4 bases, with 9 bases between them. In DNA form, the CDR3 reads TGTGCCAGCAGTTTAACTCCGGGGTACAATGAGCAGTTCTTC. It encodes CASSLTPGYNEQFF.

The table lists this clonotype with many counts. The chain couples TRBV12-3 or TRBV12-4 to TRBJ1-5, with D unclear. Trimming took 6 bases from V and 2 from J, leaving 20 bases between them. The CDR3 has 17 amino acids. This CDR3 is CASSLDERVRGNQPQHF. DNA of the CDR3: TGTGCCAGCAGCCTCGATGAGAGGGTTCGAGGCAATCAGCCCCAGCATTTT.

This clonotype was observed many times. The chain has TRBV5-4 and TRBJ2-5, with D maybe TRBD1 (5 bases). V lost 0 bases, J lost 4 bases, and 7 bases lay in between. CDR3 length: 13 amino acids. The V gene's germline CDR1 is SGHNT and CDR2 YYREEE (reference sequence). The CDR3 sequence is CASSLGQPETQYF. CDR3 bases: TGTGCCAGCAGCTTGGGACAGCCAGAGACCCAGTACTTC. Together with reference TRBV5-4 and TRBJ2-5, the CDR3 gives the full variable domain: ETGVTQSPTHLIKTRGQQVTLRCSSQSGHNTVSWYQQALGQGPQFIFQYYREEENGRGNFPPRFSGLQFPNYSSELNVNALELDDSALYLCASSLGQPETQYFGPGTRLLVL.

This clonotype was counted many times. The chain employs TRBV6-1 and TRBJ2-7; possible D gene TRBD1, 5 bases. This CDR3 has 12 amino acids. Trimming shortened V by 2 bases and J by 3 bases, and 5 bases separated the two germline ends. The germline V gene encodes CDR1 MNHNS and CDR2 SASEGT. The CDR3 DNA sequence: TGTGCCAGCAGTGAACAGGGCTACGAGCAGTACTTC. This encodes CASSEQGYEQYF.

Ten or more counts support this clonotype. The J gene is TRBJ2-7, the V gene TRBV18; TRBD1 might be the D (6 bases). The germline V and J ends were trimmed by 5 bases and 5 bases, with 16 bases remaining between them. CDR1 is KGHSH, CDR2 LQKENI, per germline. The CDR3 loop spans 14 amino acids. DNA for the CDR3: TGTGCCAGCTCAGCGGACAGCCAGATCAACGAGCAGTACTTC. Protein product: CASSADSQINEQYF.

A few counts support this clonotype. The chain is built from TRBV5-1 and TRBJ2-1; the match to TRBD2 covers 8 bases. The CDR3 contains 16 residues. V shed 1 base and J 3 bases; nucleotides not matched to a gene: 6. CDR1 and CDR2 (germline): SGHRS, YFSETQ. The CDR3 here is CASSLRGGRDYNEQFF. For the CDR3, the DNA is TGCGCCAGCAGCTTGCGGGGGGGGCGGGACTACAATGAGCAGTTCTTC.

This clonotype was counted many times. The rearrangement links TRBV20-1 to TRBJ2-1; possibly TRBD1 for D (5 bases). Germline V gene sequence: CDR1 DFQATT, CDR2 SNEGSKA (reference sequence). V lost 3 bases, J lost 1 base, and 13 bases lay in between. This CDR3 comprises 15 residues. The CDR3 sequence: CSARRDSLSYNEQFF. The CDR3 DNA follows: TGCAGTGCTAGGCGTGACAGTTTGTCCTACAATGAGCAGTTCTTC.